The 13 T cell receptor beta chains below come from one sample, sequenced in a study of T cell repertoires in cytomegalovirus infection. TCRdb re-analysed the reads in MiXCR, keeping a single row per CDR3 protein. The table includes more than 350,000 distinct CDR3 sequences, approximately 33% detected once. Sequences were obtained from PBMCs. The receptors stem from a human donor in good health (CMV status not recorded). Some clones in this sample may be carry-over from other donors' samples.

In this sample, this clonotype turned up a few times. The chain links TRBV10-1 to TRBJ1-1; 8 bases match TRBD1. Losses at the gene ends were 5 bases for V and 3 bases for J; bases not matched to a gene: 5. The CDR3 has 14 amino acids. Germline values: CDR1 WNHNN, CDR2 SYGVQD (reference sequence). CDR3 in DNA: TGCGCCAGCAGTCGGGCAGGGGGCTACACTGAAGCTTTCTTT. Encoded protein: CASSRAGGYTEAFF.

V gene TRBV6-6 combines with J gene TRBJ2-3; 12 bases line up with TRBD2. With 7 bases clipped from V and 1 base from J, the junction kept 9 bases outside the gene matches. The CDR3 spans 17 residues. Looked up from germline, CDR1 is MNHNY and CDR2 is SVGAGI (reference sequence). CDR3: CASITWTSGDGTDTQYF. The CDR3 DNA is TGTGCCAGCATCACATGGACTAGCGGGGACGGCACAGATACGCAGTATTTT.

Only a few counts were recorded for this clonotype. The gene calls are TRBV5-4 and TRBJ1-1; tentatively, D is TRBD1 (5 bases). Germline CDR1 reads SGHNT; CDR2 reads YYREEE (reference sequence). This CDR3 is built from 17 residues. The V end lost 0 bases, the J end lost 4 bases, and 19 bases lay between the germline ends. CDR3 DNA: TGTGCCAGCAGCTTGGTTAACCAGGGCCCCCTGGGCACTGAAGCTTTCTTT. The encoded protein is CASSLVNQGPLGTEAFF.

In regard to this clonotype: The junction does not match germline at one end; this may be a read error. The rearrangement uses TRBV4-1 and TRBJ1-4, with no clear D. Germline V CDR1 and CDR2: MGHRA, YSYEKL. The CDR3 runs to 19 residues. CDR3 in amino acids: CASSQGRAPARATNEKLFF. The CDR3, as DNA: TGTGCCAGCAGCCAAGGACGTGCCCCGGCCCGTGCAACTAATGAAAAACTGTTTTTT.

This clonotype occurred a few times. J is TRBJ2-1 and V is TRBV14, with D possibly TRBD1 on 6 matching bases. CDR1 and CDR2 (germline): SGHDN, FVKESK. This CDR3 region has 15 residues. Trimming left V 1 base short and J 0 bases short, with 7 bases between. CDR3 sequence (DNA): TGTGCCAGCAGCCAAGTCAGGGGCTCCTACAATGAGCAGTTCTTC. Residues: CASSQVRGSYNEQFF.

There are a few counts of this clonotype. This chain connects TRBV11-2 to TRBJ2-5; maybe TRBD2 (7 bases). Germline-derived CDR1 and CDR2 are SGHAT and FQNNGV. The length of the CDR3 is 14 residues. V was cut by 8 bases and J by 2 bases, with 15 bases left in between. CDR3 nucleotides: TGTGCCAGCCGGCGGGGGCGTATTCAAGAGACCCAGTACTTC. This gives the protein CASRRGRIQETQYF.

The chain joins TRBV7-9 to TRBJ2-7, with D possibly being TRBD1 (5 bases). CDR1 is SEHNR, CDR2 FQNEAQ, per germline (reference sequence). The CDR3 extends over 15 amino acids. The V end was cut by 1 base, the J end by 1 base, with 11 bases between. The CDR3 loop reads CASSLGESGSYEQYF. For the CDR3, the DNA is TGTGCCAGCAGCTTAGGTGAATCAGGGTCCTACGAGCAGTACTTC. Complete variable domain (other parts from reference TRBV7-9 and TRBJ2-7): DTGVSQNPRHKITKRGQNVTFRCDPISEHNRLYWYRQTLGQGPEFLTYFQNEAQLEKSRLLSDRFSAERPKGSFSTLEIQRTEQGDSAMYLCASSLGESGSYEQYFGPGTRLTVT.

To note about this clonotype: A much more abundant neighbour one base away suggests this may be a read error. The CDR3 reads CSSSLGPGHEQYF. The CDR3 DNA is TGTTCCAGCAGCTTGGGCCCCGGCCACGAGCAGTACTTC. V and J are TRBV7-3 and TRBJ2-7; D is unresolved. CDR1 and CDR2 (germline): SGHTA, FQGTGA. The CDR3 length is 13 residues.

This chain connects TRBV28 to TRBJ1-5; unclear D gene. Trimming took 3 bases from V and 0 from J, leaving 9 bases between them. The V gene's germline CDR1 is MDHEN and CDR2 SYDVKM. The CDR3 is 15 amino acids. This chain's CDR3 is CASSFSSYSNQPQHF. The CDR3 bases are TGTGCCAGCAGTTTTAGCAGTTATAGCAATCAGCCCCAGCATTTT. The complete variable domain, with remaining parts taken from reference TRBV28 and TRBJ1-5, reads DVKVTQSSRYLVKRTGEKVFLECVQDMDHENMFWYRQDPGLGLRLIYFSYDVKMKEKGDIPEGYSVSREKKERFSLILESASTNQTSMYLCASSFSSYSNQPQHFGDGTRLSIL.

This clonotype was detected many times. V gene TRBV7-8 combines with J gene TRBJ2-7; TRBD2 matches 8 bases. V dropped 1 base and J dropped 3; count of bases not matched to a gene: 2. The CDR3 covers 14 residues. From germline, CDR1 is SGHVS and CDR2 FQNEAQ. CDR3 nucleotide sequence: TGTGCCAGCAGCTTAGGCGCGGGGGGCTACGAGCAGTACTTC. This sequence encodes CASSLGAGGYEQYF.

This clonotype was found a few times. The chain employs TRBV12-3 or TRBV12-4 and TRBJ2-3, with D possibly matching TRBD2 (6 bases). This CDR3 region has 16 residues. V was pared by 6 bases and J by 2 bases, with 18 bases between. CDR3 amino acids: CASRGSGPSPTDTQYF. DNA of the CDR3: TGTGCCAGCAGGGGCAGCGGGCCCAGCCCCACAGATACGCAGTATTTT.

This clonotype has at least ten counts. The chain recombines TRBV7-2 with TRBJ1-1; D gene unclear. The CDR3 runs to 15 residues. Germline V gene data show CDR1 as SGHTA and CDR2 as FQGNSA. V was cut by 6 bases and J by 0 bases, with 14 bases left in between. DNA for the CDR3: TGTGCCAGCAGTTTTGCCGGTAACATGAACACTGAAGCTTTCTTT. It specifies CASSFAGNMNTEAFF.

This clonotype was picked up a small number of times. The rearrangement uses TRBV2 and TRBJ2-1; 7 bases map to TRBD2. V lost 7 bases and J lost 4; bases outside the gene matches: 7. This CDR3 has 14 amino acids. The germline gives CDR1 SNHLY, CDR2 FYNNEI. In DNA form, the CDR3 reads TGTGCCAGCAAGGTCGGGGGGACTTACAATGAGCAGTTCTTC. It codes for CASKVGGTYNEQFF.